This T cell receptor (beta chain) is from a study of blood T cell repertoires in COVID-19 (dated by TCRdb to the early 2020s). With respect to the entire study: The collaborator samples originated in the United States, Italy and Spain and spanned the acute and convalescent phases of COVID-19. The dataset comprised deeply sampled blood TCRbeta repertoires from subjects exposed to, actively infected with, or recovered from COVID-19. The prospective study material was composed of cDNA or gDNA derived from T cells, B-cell-depleted T cells, or PBMCs. Where HLA class I and class II types were available, the types were taken from metadata supplied by the sample provider, not from assay-based typing. The sample metadata nearly always contained a de-identified subject ID, COVID-19 status, age in years and sex. A freely available public database, intended as a resource for researchers studying the immune response to SARS-CoV-2, is where the repertoires were released. Samples came from the ongoing ImmuneRACE study (first 160 participants) plus 1,254 subjects from 6 global collaborators. Overall study outcomes, separate from this receptor: Clinical and demographic metadata were provided uncurated, with the amount varying by source and participant.

The germline V gene provides CDR1 SGHTA and CDR2 FQGTGA. There are 16 amino acids in the CDR3, from cysteine to phenylalanine inclusive. The only DNA kept is the CDR3, 48 bases in frame from the first base. For this chain, trimming is 2 bases at the V end and 5 bases at the J end, and the number of junction bases without a gene match is 5. Details on this clone: It lacks a known antigen. No base qualities exist here, and no much larger clone lies one base off it.

The immunoSEQ Assay, a bias-controlled multiplex PCR, was used to amplify TCRbeta CDR3 regions from genomic DNA. Processing in the source paper ran as follows. Nucleated cell counts per sample were estimated from amplification of reference gene primers within the assay. To quantify the absolute abundance of each unique TCRbeta CDR3 rearrangement, sequence reads were collapsed and filtered. For each sample, productive Simpson clonality was calculated as the square root of Simpson's diversity index across productive rearrangements. The clones in this table, taken by TCRdb from immuneACCESS, are in-frame only. Not every clone is retained; where verified, under half of the shortfall comes from an unresolved V gene, and the cause of the rest is unknown. From that table come the V and J calls and clone size; the DNA was used to work out D and trimming. This sample is represented by fewer than 200,000 clones; roughly 85% of them were singletons. Roughly 9% of the sample comes from the top ten.

In the prospective study, participants were about 18 to 95 years old, resided in about two dozen geographic areas of the United States, and were enrolled through a virtual design. To assign participants to cohorts, the prospective study relied on clinical history that participants themselves reported in a screening survey and a study questionnaire. For ImmuneRACE Cohort 3, a participant was defined as recovered based on two consecutive negative NP/OP PCR tests, clearance by a healthcare professional, or resolution of symptoms. In the prospective study, mobile phlebotomists collected whole blood, serum and a nasopharyngeal or oropharyngeal swab from each participant. Prospective study participants could optionally give additional blood draws and questionnaires over an approximately two-month period. Blood samples from the prospective study were shipped frozen or at room temperature prior to DNA extraction.

The sequencing sample was made of PBMCs or T cells enriched from blood (not recorded which). The clonotype originates from a woman aged 18-29 years who had recovered from COVID-19. The rearranged segments are TRBV7-3 and TRBJ2-1; TRBD2 aligns with 11 central bases. The CDR3 protein: CASSLWGTSGDNEQFF. The nucleotide sequence is TGTGCCAGCAGCTTATGGGGGACTAGCGGCGACAATGAGCAGTTCTTC.